This T cell receptor beta chain was identified during a study of blood T cell repertoires in COVID-19. Study in general: Acute-phase and convalescent COVID-19 samples originated in the United States, Italy and Spain. The analysed material was cDNA or gDNA that came from T cells, B-cell-depleted T cells, or PBMCs.

Generated by immunoSEQ multiplex PCR, the TCRdb table keeps only in-frame clones and is missing some. The repertoire holds roughly 150,000 clones, with over 70% as singletons. The germline gives CDR1 SEHNR, CDR2 FQNEAQ (reference sequence). The V end was cut by 4 bases, the J end by 4 bases, with 17 bases between. This CDR3 region has 16 residues. The chain recombines TRBV7-9 with TRBJ1-5, with a possible D match to TRBD1 (5 bases). The sequence came from a man aged 50 or older with active or convalescent COVID-19. The sample comprised peripheral blood. CDR3: CASSYGGGAANQPQHF. Written as DNA, the CDR3 is TGTGCCAGCAGCTATGGGGGAGGGGCGGCTAATCAGCCCCAGCATTTT.